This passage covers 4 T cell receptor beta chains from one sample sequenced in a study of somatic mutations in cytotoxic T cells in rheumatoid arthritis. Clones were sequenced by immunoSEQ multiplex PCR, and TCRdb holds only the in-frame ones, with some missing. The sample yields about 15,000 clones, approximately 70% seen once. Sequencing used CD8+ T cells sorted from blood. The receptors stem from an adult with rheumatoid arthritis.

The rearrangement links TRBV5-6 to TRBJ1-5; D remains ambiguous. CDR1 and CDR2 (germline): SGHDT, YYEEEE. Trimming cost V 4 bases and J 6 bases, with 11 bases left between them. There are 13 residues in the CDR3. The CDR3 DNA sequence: TGTGCCAGCAGCGCGGGCAGCGGTCAGCCCCAGCATTTT. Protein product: CASSAGSGQPQHF.

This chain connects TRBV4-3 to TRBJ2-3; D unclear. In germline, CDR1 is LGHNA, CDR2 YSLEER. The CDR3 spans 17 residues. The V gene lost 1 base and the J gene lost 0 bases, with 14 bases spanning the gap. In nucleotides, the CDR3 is TGCGCCAGCAGCCAAGTAAACCGCAGAACTAGCACAGATACGCAGTATTTT. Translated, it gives CASSQVNRRTSTDTQYF.

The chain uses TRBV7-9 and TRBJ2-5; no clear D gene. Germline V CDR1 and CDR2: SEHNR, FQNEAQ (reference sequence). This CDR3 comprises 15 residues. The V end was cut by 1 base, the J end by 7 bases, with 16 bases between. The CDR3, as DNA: TGTGCCAGCAGCTTAGTAAGAGACTCTCCGGGGACCCAGTACTTC. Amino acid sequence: CASSLVRDSPGTQYF.

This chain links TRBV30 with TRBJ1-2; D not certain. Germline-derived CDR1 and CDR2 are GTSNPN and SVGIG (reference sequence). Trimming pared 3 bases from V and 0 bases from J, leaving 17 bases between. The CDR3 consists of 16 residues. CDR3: CAWRDLYKVTNYGYTF. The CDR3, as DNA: TGTGCCTGGAGGGACCTTTATAAGGTTACTAACTATGGCTACACCTTC.